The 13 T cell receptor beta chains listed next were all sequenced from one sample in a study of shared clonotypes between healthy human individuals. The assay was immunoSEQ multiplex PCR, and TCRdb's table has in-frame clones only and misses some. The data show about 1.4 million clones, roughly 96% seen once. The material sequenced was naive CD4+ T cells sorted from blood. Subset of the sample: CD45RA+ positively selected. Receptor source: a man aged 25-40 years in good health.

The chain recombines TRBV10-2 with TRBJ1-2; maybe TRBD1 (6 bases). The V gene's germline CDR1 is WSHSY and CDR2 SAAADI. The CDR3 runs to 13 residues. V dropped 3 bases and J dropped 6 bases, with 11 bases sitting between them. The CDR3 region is CASSELGAHGYTF. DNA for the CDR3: TGCGCCAGCAGTGAACTGGGGGCCCATGGCTACACCTTC.

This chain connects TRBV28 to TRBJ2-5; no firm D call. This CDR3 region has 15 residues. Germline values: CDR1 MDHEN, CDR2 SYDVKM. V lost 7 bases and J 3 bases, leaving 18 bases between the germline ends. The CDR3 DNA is TGTGCCAGCACTTCCCAGGTCCTTCCGAAAGAGACCCAGTACTTC. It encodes CASTSQVLPKETQYF.

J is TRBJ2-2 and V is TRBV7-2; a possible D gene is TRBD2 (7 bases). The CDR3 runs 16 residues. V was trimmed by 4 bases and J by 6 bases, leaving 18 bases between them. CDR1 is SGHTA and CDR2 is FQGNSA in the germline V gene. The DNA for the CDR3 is TGTGCCAGCAGCTCGAGGAAAACAGGGAGGGCCGGGGAGCTGTTTTTT. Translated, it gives CASSSRKTGRAGELFF.

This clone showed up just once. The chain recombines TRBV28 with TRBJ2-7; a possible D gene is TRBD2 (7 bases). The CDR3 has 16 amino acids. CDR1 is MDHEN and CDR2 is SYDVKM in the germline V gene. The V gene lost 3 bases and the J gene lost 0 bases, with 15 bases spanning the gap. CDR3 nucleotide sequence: TGTGCCAGCAGTTTCCAACCCGGGGGGCCCTCCTACGAGCAGTACTTC. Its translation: CASSFQPGGPSYEQYF.

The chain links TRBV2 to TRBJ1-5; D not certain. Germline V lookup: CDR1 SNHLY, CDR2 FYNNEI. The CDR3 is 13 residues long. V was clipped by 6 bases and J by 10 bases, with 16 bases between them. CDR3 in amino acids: CASRTLTTHPQHF. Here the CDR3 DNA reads TGTGCCAGCAGGACACTCACCACCCATCCCCAGCATTTT.

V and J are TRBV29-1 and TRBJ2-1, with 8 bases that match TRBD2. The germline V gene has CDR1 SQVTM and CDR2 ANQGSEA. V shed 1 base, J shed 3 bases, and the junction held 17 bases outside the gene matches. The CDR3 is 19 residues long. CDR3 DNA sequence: TGCAGCGTTGAAGCAGGGAAGGGGGTGATAGCGGGAAACTACAATGAGCAGTTCTTC. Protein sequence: CSVEAGKGVIAGNYNEQFF.

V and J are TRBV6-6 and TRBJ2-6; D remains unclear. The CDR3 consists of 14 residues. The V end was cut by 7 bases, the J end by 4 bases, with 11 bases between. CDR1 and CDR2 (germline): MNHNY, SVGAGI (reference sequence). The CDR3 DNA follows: TGTGCCAGCAACAACCCGGGCGGGGCCAACGTCCTGACTTTC. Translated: CASNNPGGANVLTF.

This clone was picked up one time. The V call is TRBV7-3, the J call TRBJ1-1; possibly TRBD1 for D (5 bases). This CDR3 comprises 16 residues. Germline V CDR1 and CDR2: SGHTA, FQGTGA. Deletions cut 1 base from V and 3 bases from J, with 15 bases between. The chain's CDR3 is CASSLRPGKVDTEAFF. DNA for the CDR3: TGTGCCAGCAGCTTAAGGCCAGGGAAGGTGGACACTGAAGCTTTCTTT.

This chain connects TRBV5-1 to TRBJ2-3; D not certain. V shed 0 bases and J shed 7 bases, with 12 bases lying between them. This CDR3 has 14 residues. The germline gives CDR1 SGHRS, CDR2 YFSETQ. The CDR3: CASSLALGSHTQYF. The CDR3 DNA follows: TGCGCCAGCAGCTTGGCCCTAGGTTCGCATACGCAGTATTTT.

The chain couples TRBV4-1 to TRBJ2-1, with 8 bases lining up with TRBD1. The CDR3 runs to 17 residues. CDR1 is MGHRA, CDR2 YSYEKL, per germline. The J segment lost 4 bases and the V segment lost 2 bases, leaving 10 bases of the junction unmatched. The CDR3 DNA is TGCGCCAGCAGCCAACACCCGACAGGGGACTTTTACAATGAGCAGTTCTTC. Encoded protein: CASSQHPTGDFYNEQFF.

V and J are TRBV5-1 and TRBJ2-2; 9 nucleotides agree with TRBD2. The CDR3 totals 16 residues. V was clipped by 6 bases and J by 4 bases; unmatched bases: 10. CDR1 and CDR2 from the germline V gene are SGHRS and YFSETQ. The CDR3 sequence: CASKIVAGVGTGELFF. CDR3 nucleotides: TGCGCCAGCAAGATTGTAGCGGGAGTAGGCACCGGGGAGCTGTTTTTT.

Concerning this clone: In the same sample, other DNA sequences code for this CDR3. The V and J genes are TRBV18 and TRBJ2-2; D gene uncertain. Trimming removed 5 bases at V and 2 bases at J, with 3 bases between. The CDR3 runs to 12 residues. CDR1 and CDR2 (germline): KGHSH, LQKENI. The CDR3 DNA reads TGTGCCAGCTCAACCAACACCGGGGAGCTGTTTTTT. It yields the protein CASSTNTGELFF.

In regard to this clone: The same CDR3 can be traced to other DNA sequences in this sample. CDR3 bases: TGCGCCAGCAGCTTGGCGGGACAGGGAAGCACAGATACGCAGTATTTT. Residues: CASSLAGQGSTDTQYF. The rearrangement uses TRBV5-1 and TRBJ2-3, with 9 bases matching TRBD1. The CDR3 length is 16 residues. Looked up from germline, CDR1 is SGHRS and CDR2 is YFSETQ. V was pared by 0 bases and J by 0 bases, with 2 bases of the junction left unmatched.